This TCR beta chain is from a study of blood T cell repertoires in COVID-19. The germline V and J ends were trimmed by 4 bases and 4 bases, with 14 bases remaining between them. CDR1 is SNHLY, CDR2 FYNNEI, per germline. The CDR3 is 14 residues long. Measured with immunoSEQ multiplex PCR; TCRdb has only the in-frame clones, and not every one. The table shows over 300,000 clones, with 80% to 90% occurring only once. Source material: peripheral blood. This TCR was sampled from a man aged 18-30 years who had recovered from COVID-19. This rearrangement joins TRBV2 to TRBJ2-7, with D maybe TRBD1 (6 bases). This chain's CDR3 is CASSVYRELYEQYF. The CDR3 bases are TGTGCCAGCAGTGTATACAGGGAGCTTTACGAGCAGTACTTC.